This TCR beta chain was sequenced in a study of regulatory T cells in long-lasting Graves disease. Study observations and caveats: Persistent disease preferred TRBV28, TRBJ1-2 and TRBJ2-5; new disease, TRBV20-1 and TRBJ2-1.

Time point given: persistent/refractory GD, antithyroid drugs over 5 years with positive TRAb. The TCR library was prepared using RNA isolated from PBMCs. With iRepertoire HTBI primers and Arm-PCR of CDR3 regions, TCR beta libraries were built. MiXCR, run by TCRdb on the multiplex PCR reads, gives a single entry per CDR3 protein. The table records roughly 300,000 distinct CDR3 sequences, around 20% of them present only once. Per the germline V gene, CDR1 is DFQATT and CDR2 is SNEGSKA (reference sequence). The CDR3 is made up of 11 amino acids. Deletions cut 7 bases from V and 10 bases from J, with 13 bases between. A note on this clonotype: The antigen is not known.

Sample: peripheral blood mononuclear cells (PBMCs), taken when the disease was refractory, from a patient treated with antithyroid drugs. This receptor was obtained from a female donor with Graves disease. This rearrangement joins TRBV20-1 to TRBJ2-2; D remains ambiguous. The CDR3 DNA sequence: TGCAGTGTGGTGGTTGGGGAGGAGCTGTTTTTT. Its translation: CSVVVGEELFF.